This TCR beta chain derives from a study of T cells in Graves' hyperthyroidism and ophthalmopathy. Authors of the study amplified TCR beta CDR3 regions from RNA transcripts. A first-round RT-PCR of the TCR CDR3 used the HTBI primer set. TCRdb processed the multiplex PCR reads anew with MiXCR; each CDR3 protein has one entry. The sample lists roughly 700,000 distinct CDR3 sequences; about 15% were seen once. In its sample, this clonotype was seen a few times. The CDR3 does not close with the conserved phenylalanine or tryptophan, likely indicating a read error. Per germline, CDR1 PRHDT and CDR2 FYEKMQ (reference sequence). The CDR3 is 15 residues long. The trim removed 4 bases at V and 3 bases at J, leaving 7 bases unmatched.

Source material: blood. The chain links TRBV13 to TRBJ1-1; TRBD1 matches 8 bases. This sequence was found in a woman aged 18-30 years with Graves' hyperthyroidism. The CDR3 DNA reads TGTGCCAGCAGCTCGGACAGGGCTTGGGACACTGAAGCTTTCCTT. Its translation: CASSSDRAWDTEAFL.